These 28 T cell receptor beta chains came from one sample sequenced in a study of blood T cell repertoires in COVID-19. Sequenced by immunoSEQ multiplex PCR; TCRdb stores in-frame clones only, minus some. The sample holds 110,000 to 150,000 clones, 79% seen once. Sequenced sample: peripheral blood. The receptor source for this set is a woman in her 70s with COVID-19, enrolled during active disease.

The rearrangement uses TRBV11-2 and TRBJ2-7, with TRBD1 as a possible D gene (7 bases). The V gene's germline CDR1 is SGHAT and CDR2 FQNNGV. V lost 7 bases and J lost 0, with 19 bases in between. The CDR3 is 16 amino acids. The CDR3 spells CASKRAAGQISYEQYF. CDR3 DNA: TGTGCCAGCAAAAGAGCCGCGGGACAGATCTCCTACGAGCAGTACTTC.

This clone was counted once. V is TRBV19 and J is TRBJ2-2, with 7 bases identical to TRBD2. Trimming cost V 4 bases and J 0 bases; bases outside gene matches: 5. The CDR3 contains 16 residues. The germline V gene encodes CDR1 LNHDA and CDR2 SQIVND (reference sequence). CDR3 loop: CASSRGLQPNTGELFF. Written as DNA, the CDR3 is TGTGCCAGTAGTAGGGGACTACAACCGAACACCGGGGAGCTGTTTTTT.

This clone was recorded a few times. This chain joins TRBV19 and TRBJ2-4, with 8 positions matching TRBD1. Germline trimming cut 6 bases from V and 4 bases from J; bases unmatched to any gene: 14. This CDR3 contains 17 residues. In germline, CDR1 is LNHDA, CDR2 SQIVND (reference sequence). The CDR3 region is CASSLSRGQATKNIQYF. CDR3 nucleotides: TGTGCCAGTAGCCTCTCTCGGGGACAGGCCACAAAAAACATTCAGTACTTC. The complete variable domain, with remaining parts taken from reference TRBV19 and TRBJ2-4, reads DGGITQSPKYLFRKEGQNVTLSCEQNLNHDAMYWYRQDPGQGLRLIYYSQIVNDFQKGDIAEGYSVSREKKESFPLTVTSAQKNPTAFYLCASSLSRGQATKNIQYFGAGTRLSVL.

The rearrangement uses TRBV5-6 and TRBJ2-1; D is possibly TRBD1 (5 bases). The V gene's germline CDR1 is SGHDT and CDR2 YYEEEE. The length of the CDR3 is 19 residues. V was trimmed by 2 bases and J by 0 bases, leaving 21 bases between them. Here the CDR3 reads CASSLVSLRQSSSYNEQFF. The CDR3, as DNA: TGTGCCAGCAGCTTAGTTTCCCTAAGACAGTCTAGCTCCTACAATGAGCAGTTCTTC.

The V call is TRBV30, the J call TRBJ2-7, with D tentatively TRBD2 (6 bases). Germline CDR1 GTSNPN, CDR2 SVGIG (reference sequence). V shed 2 bases and J shed 5 bases, with 13 bases lying between them. The CDR3 length is 13 residues. CDR3 sequence: CAWSLAGSHEQYF. The CDR3 DNA sequence: TGTGCCTGGAGTCTGGCGGGGTCACACGAGCAGTACTTC.

The chain uses TRBV10-3 and TRBJ1-6; D remains ambiguous. This CDR3 spans 13 amino acids. Germline values: CDR1 ENHRY, CDR2 SYGVKD. V gave up 3 bases and J gave up 7 bases, with 7 bases separating them. The CDR3 nucleotides are TGTGCCATCAGTGAATCACAGAATTCACCCCTCCACTTT. This encodes CAISESQNSPLHF.

This chain uses TRBV7-6 with TRBJ2-7, with 10 nucleotides matching TRBD1. This CDR3 is built from 14 residues. V shed 5 bases, J shed 4 bases, and the junction held 5 bases outside the gene matches. CDR1 is SGHVS, CDR2 FNYEAQ, per germline. CDR3 sequence: CASSPGTGAYEQYF. The DNA of the CDR3 is TGTGCCAGCAGCCCCGGGACAGGGGCATACGAGCAGTACTTC.

The chain uses TRBV18 and TRBJ1-5; D might be TRBD1 (6 bases). Trimming took 3 bases from V and 3 from J, leaving 12 bases between them. CDR1 and CDR2 from the germline V gene are KGHSH and LQKENI. The CDR3 has 15 amino acids. Here the CDR3 DNA reads TGTGCCAGCTCACCGACAGGTCGGAACAATCAGCCCCAGCATTTT. Its translation is CASSPTGRNNQPQHF.

This chain links TRBV15 with TRBJ1-1, with a tentative D call TRBD1 (5 bases). Trimming took 1 base from V and 4 from J, leaving 13 bases between them. CDR1 and CDR2 from the germline V gene are LNHNV and YYDKDF (reference sequence). This CDR3 has 15 amino acids. CDR3 sequence reads: CATSRGGDPPTEAFF. As DNA, the CDR3 is TGTGCCACCAGCAGAGGGGGCGACCCTCCCACTGAAGCTTTCTTT.

The chain has TRBV11-2 and TRBJ2-2, with D possibly being TRBD1 (6 bases). This CDR3 is built from 14 residues. CDR1 is SGHAT and CDR2 is FQNNGV in the germline V gene. V shed 3 bases and J shed 3 bases, with 8 bases lying between them. CDR3 amino acids: CASSLGADTGELFF. The CDR3 DNA sequence: TGTGCCAGCAGCTTGGGGGCGGACACCGGGGAGCTGTTTTTT.

The chain is built from TRBV24-1 and TRBJ1-2, with 11 positions matching TRBD1. CDR3 length: 14 residues. Germline assignment: CDR1 KGHDR and CDR2 SFDVKD. Trimming cost V 8 bases and J 5 bases; bases outside gene matches: 6. The CDR3 DNA follows: TGTGCCACCATGCCCGGGACAGGGGGATATGGCTACACCTTC. Its protein product is CATMPGTGGYGYTF.

The chain has TRBV3-1 (or the pseudogene TRBV3-2) and TRBJ2-3; 8 nucleotides agree with TRBD2. The CDR3 runs to 14 residues. V dropped 4 bases and J dropped 7; count of bases not matched to a gene: 7. Germline CDR1 is LGHDT and CDR2 is YNNKEL (reference sequence). CDR3: CASSPAGGSHTQYF. In nucleotides, the CDR3 is TGTGCCAGCAGCCCGGCGGGGGGTTCCCATACGCAGTATTTT.

This chain uses TRBV2 with TRBJ2-1, with D possibly matching TRBD2 (6 bases). V was cut by 10 bases and J by 7 bases, with 20 bases left in between. This CDR3 comprises 14 residues. CDR1 SNHLY and CDR2 FYNNEI come from the germline V gene. The CDR3 reads CATSPGLRRNEQFF. Written as DNA, the CDR3 is TGTGCCACCAGCCCGGGACTTCGTAGAAATGAGCAGTTCTTC.

This sequence joins TRBV19 and TRBJ1-3, with D hard to call. V lost 8 bases and J 0 bases, leaving 8 bases between the germline ends. The CDR3 length is 13 residues. CDR1 and CDR2 from the germline V gene are LNHDA and SQIVND (reference sequence). The CDR3 region is CASGEDSGNTIYF. CDR3 sequence (DNA): TGTGCCAGTGGGGAGGACTCTGGAAACACCATATATTTT. The whole variable domain, remainder taken from reference TRBV19 and TRBJ1-3, is DGGITQSPKYLFRKEGQNVTLSCEQNLNHDAMYWYRQDPGQGLRLIYYSQIVNDFQKGDIAEGYSVSREKKESFPLTVTSAQKNPTAFYLCASGEDSGNTIYFGEGSWLTVV.

CDR3 residues: CASSVTGSGNTIYF. DNA of the CDR3: TGTGCCAGCAGTGTTACAGGCTCTGGAAACACCATATATTTT. J is TRBJ1-3 and V is TRBV2, with a tentative D call TRBD1 (5 bases). The CDR3 covers 14 residues. V lost 4 bases, J lost 0 bases, and 7 bases lay in between. Germline loops: CDR1 SNHLY, CDR2 FYNNEI.

The V call is TRBV5-4, the J call TRBJ1-1; D uncertain. Looked up from germline, CDR1 is SGHNT and CDR2 is YYREEE (reference sequence). There are 12 residues in the CDR3. Trimming cost V 1 base and J 5 bases, with 6 bases left between them. CDR3 coding DNA: TGTGCCAGCAGCTTGCGCGATACTGAAGCTTTCTTT. It translates to CASSLRDTEAFF.

This clone has more than one count but fewer than ten. CDR3 loop: CASRTRELNTEAFF. CDR3 coding DNA: TGTGCCAGTAGGACCAGGGAATTGAACACTGAAGCTTTCTTT. The chain has TRBV19 and TRBJ1-1, with D maybe TRBD1 (5 bases). The CDR3 spans 14 residues. Trimming took off 6 bases at V and 0 bases at J, with 11 bases between the two ends. Per the germline V gene, CDR1 is LNHDA and CDR2 is SQIVND (reference sequence).

The rearrangement joins TRBV5-5 to TRBJ2-7, with D perhaps TRBD2 (6 bases). Trimming took 5 bases from V and 0 from J, leaving 9 bases between them. Germline V CDR1 and CDR2: SGHKS, YYEKEE (reference sequence). The CDR3 covers 13 residues. DNA for the CDR3: TGTGCCAGCAGACAGACTAGCTCCTACGAGCAGTACTTC. It specifies CASRQTSSYEQYF.

This sequence joins TRBV3-1 (or the pseudogene TRBV3-2) and TRBJ2-1; 11 nucleotides agree with TRBD1. The CDR3 spans 14 residues. Per the germline V gene, CDR1 is LGHDT and CDR2 is YNNKEL (reference sequence). V lost 3 bases and J lost 9; bases outside the gene matches: 4. The CDR3 nucleotides read TGTGCCAGCAGCCAGGGACAGGGGGGAAGTGAGCAGTTCTTC. Its protein product is CASSQGQGGSEQFF.

V gene TRBV7-9 combines with J gene TRBJ1-2; 7 bases are shared with TRBD1. This CDR3 has 14 residues. Germline CDR1 is SEHNR and CDR2 is FQNEAQ (reference sequence). The V segment lost 1 base and the J segment 8 bases; nucleotides outside the gene matches: 7. This CDR3 is CASSLVNRGGGYTF. The CDR3 nucleotides read TGTGCCAGCAGCTTAGTCAACAGGGGAGGCGGCTACACCTTC.

V and J are TRBV12-3 or TRBV12-4 and TRBJ1-6; 7 bases align to TRBD1. V lost 7 bases, J lost 16 bases, and 7 bases stayed unmatched. The CDR3 has 11 amino acids. The CDR3 DNA reads TGTGCCAGCACCCGACAGGGCCCTCTCCACTTT. Translation gives CASTRQGPLHF.

The chain employs TRBV7-2 and TRBJ1-6, with D tentatively TRBD1 (6 bases). CDR3 length: 14 residues. CDR1 SGHTA and CDR2 FQGNSA come from the germline V gene. Trimming took 4 bases from V and 9 from J, leaving 13 bases between them. The CDR3 bases are TGTGCCAGCAGCTCCGGACAGAATCTTTCACCCCTCCACTTT. It specifies CASSSGQNLSPLHF.

This chain links TRBV5-6 with TRBJ2-5; 10 bases are shared with TRBD2. V shed 2 bases and J 4 bases; nucleotides not matched to a gene: 8. CDR3 size: 16 residues. Germline CDR1 is SGHDT and CDR2 is YYEEEE. The DNA for the CDR3 is TGTGCCAGCAGCTTAGGAGCGGGGGGGCCTCGAGAGACCCAGTACTTC. Its protein is CASSLGAGGPRETQYF.

This chain joins TRBV6-5 and TRBJ1-6; D is ambiguous. Trimming pared 8 bases from V and 7 bases from J, leaving 15 bases between. The CDR3 is 14 amino acids. Germline CDR1 and CDR2: MNHEY and SVGAGI. DNA of the CDR3: TGTGCCAGCGGGCCGGTAGTCAACAATTCACCCCTCCACTTT. Encoded protein: CASGPVVNNSPLHF.

The CDR3 DNA is TGTGCCACCAGCAGAGTTGGGGGGGGGAGCAATCAGCCCCAGCATTTT. Encoded protein: CATSRVGGGSNQPQHF. V is TRBV15 and J is TRBJ1-5, with a tentative D call TRBD1 (5 bases). The CDR3 runs to 16 residues. V was clipped by 1 base and J by 1 base, with 11 bases between them. Germline V gene data show CDR1 as LNHNV and CDR2 as YYDKDF (reference sequence).

V usage is TRBV13 and J usage is TRBJ1-1, with a weak D call TRBD1 (6 bases). Germline V CDR1 and CDR2: PRHDT, FYEKMQ (reference sequence). CDR3 length: 15 amino acids. With 4 bases removed from V and 1 base from J, the gap between germline ends came to 13 bases. This chain's CDR3 is CASSSRGQPNTEAFF. As DNA, the CDR3 is TGTGCCAGCAGCTCTAGAGGACAGCCGAACACTGAAGCTTTCTTT.

The V call is TRBV10-3, the J call TRBJ1-6; TRBD1 might be the D (6 bases). The CDR3 has 15 amino acids. Germline values: CDR1 ENHRY, CDR2 SYGVKD. The V and J ends lost 10 bases and 0 bases respectively, with 13 bases between them. CDR3 region: CATTDRSSYNSPLHF. The CDR3 DNA is TGTGCCACCACGGACAGAAGCTCCTATAATTCACCCCTCCACTTT.

The chain couples TRBV18 to TRBJ1-1; no reliable D call. Trimming pared 1 base from V and 0 bases from J, leaving 12 bases between. The CDR3 spans 16 residues. The V gene's germline CDR1 is KGHSH and CDR2 LQKENI. The CDR3, as DNA: TGTGCCAGCTCACCACGAGCACAGAGCATGAACACTGAAGCTTTCTTT. Protein product: CASSPRAQSMNTEAFF.